These 25 T cell receptor beta chains came from one sample sequenced in a study of cytotoxic CD8 clonotypes in ibrutinib-treated CLL (dated by TCRdb to the early 2020s). The time point label on this specimen signifies: less than 30 months on ibrutinib. Receptors were amplified or captured by the immunoSEQ multiplex PCR assay. TCRdb limited this immuneACCESS table to in-frame rearrangements with V and J called. A share of clones is missing; checked studies link under half to unresolved V genes, and the rest is unexplained. For this sample there are 130,000 or so clones; 84% appear just once. Clones ranked in the top ten supply roughly 3.1% of the sample. The sequencing here drew on PBMCs, taken after 24 months of ibrutinib treatment. The receptor source for this set is a human donor with chronic lymphocytic leukemia.

The CDR3 nucleotides are TGTGCCAGCAGTATAACCGGAATAAATGAAAAACTGTTTTTT. As protein: CASSITGINEKLFF. This chain joins TRBV27 and TRBJ1-4; unclear D gene. The germline V and J ends were trimmed by 5 bases and 5 bases, with 12 bases remaining between them. CDR3 size: 14 residues. Germline V gene sequence: CDR1 MNHEY, CDR2 SMNVEV (reference sequence). The whole variable domain, filled in from reference TRBV27 and TRBJ1-4, reads EAQVTQNPRYLITVTGKKLTVTCSQNMNHEYMSWYRQDPGLGLRQIYYSMNVEVTDKGDVPEGYKVSRKEKRNFPLILESPSPNQTSLYFCASSITGINEKLFFGSGTQLSVL.

CDR3 bases: TGTGCCAGCAGCCCGGGACTAGCGGGGGGCGCCAGCACAGATACGCAGTATTTT. It specifies CASSPGLAGGASTDTQYF. The chain uses TRBV7-2 and TRBJ2-3; the match to TRBD2 covers 15 bases. J was trimmed by 0 bases and V by 5 bases; bases with no gene match: 6. The CDR3 length is 18 residues. Germline assignment: CDR1 SGHTA and CDR2 FQGNSA.

This chain connects TRBV4-3 to TRBJ1-2, with D possibly being TRBD1 (6 bases). V lost 0 bases to trimming and J lost 5 bases, with 13 bases between them. From germline, CDR1 is LGHNA and CDR2 YSLEER. The CDR3 has 15 amino acids. The CDR3 protein is CASSQDPGARYGYTF. The CDR3 DNA is TGCGCCAGCAGCCAAGACCCAGGGGCGAGGTATGGCTACACCTTC.

The J gene is TRBJ2-5, the V gene TRBV5-6, with D maybe TRBD1 (7 bases). Trimming left V 4 bases short and J 5 bases short, with 12 bases between. Germline assignment: CDR1 SGHDT and CDR2 YYEEEE. This CDR3 is built from 13 residues. The CDR3, as DNA: TGTGCCAGCAGCCCGACAGGGAGGGAGACCCAGTACTTC. Protein: CASSPTGRETQYF.

The rearrangement joins TRBV21-1 to TRBJ2-7; TRBD2, the table's D call, was not compared with the DNA. TRBV21-1 is a known pseudogene. This CDR3 comprises 15 residues. This CDR3 is CASSKGSGFYYEQYF. The CDR3 region has the DNA TGTGCCAGCAGCAAAGGGTCGGGTTTTTACTACGAGCAGTACTTC.

The V gene is TRBV30, the J gene TRBJ2-7, with D tentatively TRBD2 (6 bases). The CDR3 runs 11 residues. Trimming shortened V by 7 bases and J by 3 bases, and 10 bases separated the two germline ends. Germline values: CDR1 GTSNPN, CDR2 SVGIG (reference sequence). Here the CDR3 reads CAFTGLYEQYF. The CDR3 region has the DNA TGTGCCTTCACGGGACTCTACGAGCAGTACTTC.

The chain joins TRBV19 to TRBJ2-3, with 9 bases fitting TRBD1. The CDR3 consists of 15 residues. V dropped 5 bases and J dropped 2; count of bases not matched to a gene: 5. CDR1 LNHDA and CDR2 SQIVND come from the germline V gene (reference sequence). The CDR3 nucleotides read TGTGCCAGTAGTTTTGACAGGGGGTCCACAGATACGCAGTATTTT. This sequence encodes CASSFDRGSTDTQYF. Filled out from reference TRBV19 and TRBJ2-3, the complete variable domain reads DGGITQSPKYLFRKEGQNVTLSCEQNLNHDAMYWYRQDPGQGLRLIYYSQIVNDFQKGDIAEGYSVSREKKESFPLTVTSAQKNPTAFYLCASSFDRGSTDTQYFGPGTRLTVL.

The chain combines TRBV2 with TRBJ1-2; tentatively, D is TRBD1 (6 bases). V was trimmed by 4 bases and J by 6 bases, leaving 15 bases between them. In germline, CDR1 is SNHLY, CDR2 FYNNEI. The CDR3 is 14 amino acids. The CDR3, as DNA: TGTGCCAGCAGTGGAGAACAGGGCGGCGATGGCTACACCTTC. It yields the protein CASSGEQGGDGYTF. Full variable domain (outside the CDR3, taken from reference TRBV2 and TRBJ1-2): EPEVTQTPSHQVTQMGQEVILRCVPISNHLYFYWYRQILGQKVEFLVSFYNNEISEKSEIFDDQFSVERPDGSNFTLKIRSTKLEDSAMYFCASSGEQGGDGYTFGSGTRLTVV.

This clone was seen only a few times. The chain has TRBV7-2 and TRBJ2-5; D uncertain. Germline V gene data show CDR1 as SGHTA and CDR2 as FQGNSA. V lost 1 base, J lost 0 bases, and 6 bases lay in between. This CDR3 comprises 14 residues. DNA for the CDR3: TGTGCCAGCAGCTTAGGGAAGCACCAAGAGACCCAGTACTTC. This gives the protein CASSLGKHQETQYF.

This clone was picked up a small number of times. The V and J genes are TRBV18 and TRBJ2-7; D gene uncertain. Per germline, CDR1 KGHSH and CDR2 LQKENI. V lost 1 base, J lost 0 bases, and 7 bases lay in between. This CDR3 has 14 amino acids. This CDR3 is CASSPRAASYEQYF. CDR3 nucleotide sequence: TGTGCCAGCTCACCACGAGCCGCCTCCTACGAGCAGTACTTC.

V is TRBV2 and J is TRBJ1-6; tentative D call: TRBD1 (5 bases). The germline V gene has CDR1 SNHLY and CDR2 FYNNEI. Trimming took 3 bases from V and 9 from J, leaving 9 bases between them. The CDR3 is made up of 13 amino acids. The CDR3 here is CASSETVGSPLHF. The CDR3 DNA follows: TGTGCCAGCAGTGAGACAGTAGGTTCACCCCTCCACTTT.

This chain joins TRBV14 and TRBJ2-3; no clear D. The CDR3 sequence is 14 residues long. The germline V gene encodes CDR1 SGHDN and CDR2 FVKESK. V lost 0 bases and J 6 bases, leaving 10 bases between the germline ends. CDR3 DNA: TGTGCCAGCAGCCAAGACAGATCTGCTGATACGCAGTATTTT. Protein product: CASSQDRSADTQYF.

In DNA form, the CDR3 reads TGTGCCAGCAGTCCTAACGGGCGGGGATTAACTGAAGCTTTCTTT. This encodes CASSPNGRGLTEAFF. The chain links TRBV28 to TRBJ1-1; D is unresolved. Germline V lookup: CDR1 MDHEN, CDR2 SYDVKM. CDR3 length: 15 amino acids. Trimming pared 5 bases from V and 5 bases from J, leaving 18 bases between.

This clone came up once. V is TRBV10-1 and J is TRBJ2-3, with TRBD2 identical over 7 bases. The CDR3 contains 14 residues. V shed 8 bases, J shed 6 bases, and the junction held 11 bases outside the gene matches. Germline CDR1 WNHNN, CDR2 SYGVQD (reference sequence). This CDR3 reads CASSTGGSSDTQYF. CDR3 nucleotide sequence: TGCGCCAGCTCCACCGGGGGGTCTAGCGATACGCAGTATTTT.

The chain employs TRBV5-1 and TRBJ2-1; unclear D gene. This CDR3 comprises 14 residues. V lost 0 bases, J lost 8 bases, and 12 bases lay in between. Per germline, CDR1 SGHRS and CDR2 YFSETQ. The CDR3 loop reads CASSLGQEFDEQFF. CDR3 DNA sequence: TGCGCCAGCAGCTTGGGGCAGGAGTTCGATGAGCAGTTCTTC.

This clone was picked up a small number of times. V and J are TRBV10-3 and TRBJ1-1, with 10 bases aligning to TRBD1. Per germline, CDR1 ENHRY and CDR2 SYGVKD. V trimming: 6 bases; J trimming: 0 bases; junction bases outside the gene matches: 4. The CDR3 has 15 residues. DNA for the CDR3: TGTGCCATCAGGGACAGGGGGTGGATGAACACTGAAGCTTTCTTT. This encodes CAIRDRGWMNTEAFF.

As concerns this clone: One junction end does not reproduce the germline sequence, and a read error may be involved. The chain links TRBV6-1 to TRBJ1-4; D possibly corresponds to TRBD1 (5 bases). The CDR3 contains 9 residues. Germline CDR1 reads MNHNS; CDR2 reads SASEGT. CDR3 residues: CASGRGPHF. DNA of the CDR3: TGTGCCAGCGGACGGGGACCCCATTTT.

This chain links TRBV7-2 with TRBJ1-6; TRBD1 matches at 7 bases. CDR1 is SGHTA and CDR2 is FQGNSA in the germline V gene. Trimming cost V 5 bases and J 6 bases; bases outside gene matches: 7. There are 15 residues in the CDR3. The CDR3 region has the DNA TGTGCCAGCAGCATCTACAGGGGAGGTAATTCACCCCTCCACTTT. Amino acid sequence: CASSIYRGGNSPLHF.

The V and J genes are TRBV2 and TRBJ2-1; 12 bases are a match to TRBD2. V was pared by 7 bases and J by 9 bases, with 10 bases of the junction left unmatched. The CDR3 totals 15 residues. Per the germline V gene, CDR1 is SNHLY and CDR2 is FYNNEI. CDR3 region: CASTLGLAGKGEQFF. The CDR3 coding sequence is TGTGCCAGCACCCTAGGACTAGCGGGGAAGGGTGAGCAGTTCTTC.

This clone was found once. J is TRBJ1-5 and V is TRBV6-1, with no clear D. The CDR3 covers 16 residues. V lost 3 bases, J lost 0 bases, and 12 bases lay in between. Germline CDR1 and CDR2: MNHNS and SASEGT. For the CDR3, the DNA is TGTGCCAGCAGTGACTTGGGAGGGTATAGCAATCAGCCCCAGCATTTT. It translates to CASSDLGGYSNQPQHF.

This clone was observed many times. The J gene is TRBJ2-2, the V gene TRBV30; weak D call: TRBD2 (5 bases). In germline, CDR1 is GTSNPN, CDR2 SVGIG (reference sequence). The ends were cut back, 0 bases at V and 7 bases at J, with 9 bases in the middle. The CDR3 runs 13 residues. DNA of the CDR3: TGTGCCTGGAGTGTACTAGTGGGCGGGGAGCTGTTTTTT. Amino acid sequence: CAWSVLVGGELFF.

The chain has TRBV7-2 and TRBJ1-6, with 8 bases fitting TRBD1. CDR1 is SGHTA and CDR2 is FQGNSA in the germline V gene. This CDR3 has 15 amino acids. The trim removed 5 bases at V and 7 bases at J, leaving 7 bases unmatched. This chain's CDR3 is CASSQSQGGNSPLHF. The CDR3 nucleotides read TGTGCCAGCAGCCAGTCACAGGGGGGCAATTCACCCCTCCACTTT.

The chain has TRBV29-1 and TRBJ2-2, with a weak D call TRBD1 (6 bases). This CDR3 is built from 13 residues. Trimming shortened V by 7 bases and J by 3 bases, and 12 bases separated the two germline ends. Germline CDR1 is SQVTM and CDR2 is ANQGSEA. The chain's CDR3 is CSGNREDTGELFF. The CDR3 DNA is TGCAGCGGGAACAGGGAAGACACCGGGGAGCTGTTTTTT.

The table lists this clone with a count of one. The V and J genes are TRBV7-8 and TRBJ1-1; maybe TRBD1 (5 bases). The CDR3 contains 16 residues. V was shortened by 2 bases and J by 0 bases, with 13 bases between the two germline ends. Germline V lookup: CDR1 SGHVS, CDR2 FQNEAQ. CDR3 sequence (DNA): TGTGCCAGCAGCTTACAACGGGGCCGTATGAACACTGAAGCTTTCTTT. This sequence encodes CASSLQRGRMNTEAFF.

The CDR3: CASSRRDGTGELFF. CDR3 DNA: TGTGCCAGCTCCCGCCGGGACGGGACCGGGGAGCTGTTTTTT. The chain couples TRBV18 to TRBJ2-2; D may correspond to TRBD1 or TRBD2 (5 bases each). V lost 6 bases, J lost 5 bases, and 13 bases lay in between. Germline V CDR1 and CDR2: KGHSH, LQKENI. The CDR3 is 14 amino acids.